The 27 T cell receptor beta chains below were found in one sample sequenced in a study of vaccination effects on CD4 cells after COVID-19. Their antigens remain unidentified. Cultured cells yielded isolated CD4+ T cells after around 9 days. Vaccine administered to participants consisted of two doses of either BNT162b2 or mRNA-1273. Clones were read by immunoSEQ multiplex PCR, and TCRdb kept only the in-frame ones, dropping some. In the table there are about 47,000 clones, 55% to 75% of which are singletons. Specimen: CD4+ T cells from PBMCs cultured without peptide, collected after COVID-19 vaccination. The source of these receptors is a human donor who received a COVID-19 vaccine.

The chain uses TRBV5-1 and TRBJ1-1; D is unclear. The CDR3 length is 15 residues. Per germline, CDR1 SGHRS and CDR2 YFSETQ. V was pared by 0 bases and J by 2 bases, with 11 bases between. This CDR3 is CASSLGWGENTEAFF. CDR3 bases: TGCGCCAGCAGCTTGGGTTGGGGTGAAAACACTGAAGCTTTCTTT.

In this sample, this clone turned up once. This chain connects TRBV4-2 to TRBJ2-1; D is perhaps TRBD2 (5 bases). The CDR3 is 15 residues long. Per germline, CDR1 LGHNA and CDR2 YNFKEQ. V gave up 3 bases and J gave up 9 bases, with 18 bases separating them. The CDR3 protein is CASSHASKNEGEQFF. CDR3 nucleotide sequence: TGTGCCAGCAGCCACGCATCCAAAAATGAGGGTGAGCAGTTCTTC.

The chain joins TRBV7-9 to TRBJ1-1, with D unresolved. This CDR3 has 11 amino acids. Germline CDR1 is SEHNR and CDR2 is FQNEAQ (reference sequence). Trimming cost V 3 bases and J 7 bases, with 6 bases left between them. CDR3 residues: CASSLTLEAFF. The CDR3 bases are TGTGCCAGCAGCTTGACACTTGAAGCTTTCTTT.

The chain recombines TRBV5-4 with TRBJ2-2; D ambiguous. Per the germline V gene, CDR1 is SGHNT and CDR2 is YYREEE (reference sequence). The CDR3 extends over 15 amino acids. Trimming removed 0 bases at V and 6 bases at J, with 12 bases between. The CDR3 region is CASSLDLREAGELFF. CDR3 nucleotide sequence: TGTGCCAGCAGCTTGGATCTAAGAGAGGCCGGGGAGCTGTTTTTT.

V usage is TRBV12-3 or TRBV12-4 and J usage is TRBJ2-3; D is unresolved. V was shortened by 5 bases and J by 4 bases, with 4 bases between the two germline ends. CDR3 length: 11 residues. As DNA, the CDR3 is TGTGCCAGCAGTGAACCAGATACGCAGTATTTT. This translates into CASSEPDTQYF.

The chain uses TRBV25-1 and TRBJ2-3; 7 bases are a match to TRBD1. The J segment lost 0 bases and the V segment lost 9 bases, leaving 3 bases of the junction unmatched. The germline V gene has CDR1 MGHDK and CDR2 SYGVNS. This CDR3 contains 13 residues. The CDR3 bases are TGTGCCAGTACACAGGGGAGCACAGATACGCAGTATTTT. It translates to CASTQGSTDTQYF.

This chain links TRBV11-2 with TRBJ2-7; D is unclear. Trimming took off 3 bases at V and 3 bases at J, with 9 bases between the two ends. This CDR3 spans 13 amino acids. Looked up from germline, CDR1 is SGHAT and CDR2 is FQNNGV. The CDR3 is CASSFSHGYEQYF. The CDR3 DNA sequence: TGTGCCAGCAGCTTTTCCCACGGCTACGAGCAGTACTTC.

The rearrangement joins TRBV18 to TRBJ2-5; TRBD2 matches at 8 bases. Trimming cost V 6 bases and J 2 bases; bases outside gene matches: 8. This CDR3 has 15 residues. Germline assignment: CDR1 KGHSH and CDR2 LQKENI. The CDR3 reads CASSTNSGGQETQYF. For the CDR3, the DNA is TGTGCCAGCTCTACTAACTCGGGGGGGCAAGAGACCCAGTACTTC.

CDR3 coding DNA: TGTGCCAGCAGTCAAGCACAGGGGGTGCGTTCACCCCTCCACTTT. Residues: CASSQAQGVRSPLHF. V usage is TRBV27 and J usage is TRBJ1-6; 8 bases align to TRBD1. Germline loops: CDR1 MNHEY, CDR2 SMNVEV (reference sequence). V dropped 5 bases and J dropped 9; count of bases not matched to a gene: 9. The length of the CDR3 is 15 residues.

This clone showed up just a few times. The rearrangement joins TRBV6-5 to TRBJ1-3; a weak D match, TRBD1 (5 bases). V shed 2 bases and J shed 2 bases, with 7 bases lying between them. This CDR3 comprises 14 residues. Germline CDR1 MNHEY, CDR2 SVGAGI. The CDR3 coding sequence is TGTGCCAGCAGTTACGGAGGGGCTGGAAACACCATATATTTT. This codes for CASSYGGAGNTIYF.

V gene TRBV11-2 combines with J gene TRBJ2-1, with 11 positions matching TRBD2. J was trimmed by 7 bases and V by 5 bases; bases with no gene match: 10. This CDR3 region has 16 residues. The germline CDR1 and CDR2 sequences are SGHAT and FQNNGV. CDR3 residues: CASSPRLAGGGNEQFF. CDR3 coding DNA: TGTGCCAGCAGCCCGCGCCTAGCGGGAGGCGGGAATGAGCAGTTCTTC. Complete variable domain (other parts from reference TRBV11-2 and TRBJ2-1): EAGVAQSPRYKIIEKRQSVAFWCNPISGHATLYWYQQILGQGPKLLIQFQNNGVVDDSQLPKDRFSAERLKGVDSTLKIQPAKLEDSAVYLCASSPRLAGGGNEQFFGPGTRLTVL.

This rearrangement joins TRBV6-2 or TRBV6-3 to TRBJ1-2, with D unclear. CDR3 length: 13 residues. CDR1 is MNHEY, CDR2 SVGEGT, per germline. Trimming left V 4 bases short and J 0 bases short, with 6 bases between. The CDR3 loop reads CASSSQPNYGYTF. CDR3 nucleotide sequence: TGTGCCAGCAGTTCACAGCCTAACTATGGCTACACCTTC.

This clone occurred once. The chain couples TRBV15 to TRBJ1-1; possibly TRBD1 for D (6 bases). Germline V gene sequence: CDR1 LNHNV, CDR2 YYDKDF (reference sequence). CDR3 size: 15 residues. The V end was cut by 0 bases, the J end by 1 base, with 9 bases between. The CDR3 here is CATSRDRGGNTEAFF. The CDR3 nucleotides read TGTGCCACCAGCAGAGATCGAGGGGGGAACACTGAAGCTTTCTTT.

CDR3 DNA sequence: TGTGCCAGCAGTTACACACCGGGACAGAACTATGGCTACACCTTC. As protein: CASSYTPGQNYGYTF. The chain uses TRBV6-5 and TRBJ1-2; 7 bases are shared with TRBD1. The germline V gene has CDR1 MNHEY and CDR2 SVGAGI. V was clipped by 2 bases and J by 2 bases; unmatched bases: 5. CDR3 length: 15 residues.

The chain employs TRBV21-1 and TRBJ1-3; TRBD1, the D gene given by the table, was not confirmed from the DNA. TRBV21-1 is an annotated pseudogene. This CDR3 spans 18 amino acids. CDR3 protein: CASSKEGHREMKRNTIYF. CDR3 nucleotide sequence: TGTGCCAGCAGCAAAGAGGGACATAGGGAAATGAAGAGAAACACCATATATTTT.

CDR3: CASSLMLGGPPTF. The CDR3 DNA follows: TGTGCCAGCAGCTTAATGCTTGGCGGACCTCCTACCTTC. The chain links TRBV7-9 to TRBJ1-2; no clear D. The germline gives CDR1 SEHNR, CDR2 FQNEAQ (reference sequence). The CDR3 covers 13 residues. With 2 bases removed from V and 14 bases from J, the gap between germline ends came to 18 bases.

DNA of the CDR3: TGTGCCAGCAGTTACGGCGGGGAGGGCAATCAGCCCCAGCATTTT. Translation gives CASSYGGEGNQPQHF. The rearrangement links TRBV6-5 to TRBJ1-5; D not resolved. This CDR3 is built from 15 residues. V was pared by 2 bases and J by 2 bases, with 10 bases between. Germline V gene lookup returns CDR1 MNHEY and CDR2 SVGAGI.

The J gene is TRBJ1-6, the V gene TRBV19; no clear D gene. Germline CDR1 is LNHDA and CDR2 is SQIVND (reference sequence). V was pared by 6 bases and J by 5 bases, with 11 bases between. This CDR3 is built from 14 residues. DNA of the CDR3: TGTGCCAGTAGCTCGGGTATGGATAATTCACCCCTCCACTTT. This sequence encodes CASSSGMDNSPLHF. The whole variable domain, remainder taken from reference TRBV19 and TRBJ1-6, is DGGITQSPKYLFRKEGQNVTLSCEQNLNHDAMYWYRQDPGQGLRLIYYSQIVNDFQKGDIAEGYSVSREKKESFPLTVTSAQKNPTAFYLCASSSGMDNSPLHFGNGTRLTVT.

The rearrangement uses TRBV3-1 (or the pseudogene TRBV3-2) and TRBJ1-6; 8 bases are shared with TRBD1. Per germline, CDR1 LGHDT and CDR2 YNNKEL (reference sequence). This CDR3 has 14 amino acids. V lost 1 base, J lost 13 bases, and 6 bases stayed unmatched. In nucleotides, the CDR3 is TGTGCCAGCAGCCAAGCGACAGGGGATAAGCCCCTCCACTTT. Residues: CASSQATGDKPLHF.

This rearrangement joins TRBV5-1 to TRBJ2-1; D is perhaps TRBD2 (6 bases). The CDR3 contains 14 residues. The germline V gene encodes CDR1 SGHRS and CDR2 YFSETQ. Trimming removed 4 bases from V and 10 bases from J, with 18 bases in between. The CDR3 sequence: CASSTSITAGEQFF. CDR3 nucleotide sequence: TGCGCCAGCAGCACGTCAATCACCGCGGGGGAGCAGTTCTTC. The full variable domain, its missing parts supplied by reference TRBV5-1 and TRBJ2-1, is KAGVTQTPRYLIKTRGQQVTLSCSPISGHRSVSWYQQTPGQGLQFLFEYFSETQRNKGNFPGRFSGRQFSNSRSEMNVSTLELGDSALYLCASSTSITAGEQFFGPGTRLTVL.

The J gene is TRBJ2-2, the V gene TRBV9; 14 nucleotides line up with TRBD2. Germline trimming cut 4 bases from V and 8 bases from J; bases unmatched to any gene: 7. The CDR3 sequence is 16 residues long. The germline V gene encodes CDR1 SGDLS and CDR2 YYNGEE. This CDR3 is CASSSRTSGGTGELFF. The CDR3, as DNA: TGTGCCAGCAGCTCCCGGACTAGCGGGGGGACTGGGGAGCTGTTTTTT.

The table lists this clone with a few counts. This chain links TRBV4-1 with TRBJ2-2; 13 nucleotides align to TRBD2. V lost 1 base to trimming and J lost 1 base; unmatched junction nucleotides: 6. The germline V gene encodes CDR1 MGHRA and CDR2 YSYEKL. The CDR3 consists of 19 residues. The CDR3 DNA sequence: TGCGCCAGCAGCCAAGGGGGGGGACTAGCGGGACGGAACACCGGGGAGCTGTTTTTT. This sequence encodes CASSQGGGLAGRNTGELFF.

CDR3 sequence reads: CASSPRRNGGENSPLHF. In nucleotides, the CDR3 is TGTGCCAGCAGCCCCAGGCGGAACGGAGGAGAAAATTCACCCCTCCACTTT. The V and J genes are TRBV6-2 or TRBV6-3 and TRBJ1-6; D not resolved. V gave up 6 bases and J gave up 7 bases, with 22 bases separating them. CDR1 MNHEY and CDR2 SVGEGT come from the germline V gene. CDR3 length: 17 amino acids.

This chain connects TRBV14 to TRBJ1-1, with D possibly being TRBD1 (5 bases). Germline CDR1 is SGHDN and CDR2 is FVKESK. The CDR3 contains 17 residues. Trimming removed 1 base at V and 1 base at J, with 16 bases between. The CDR3 loop reads CASSQGWGVPRNTEAFF. The CDR3 nucleotides read TGTGCCAGCAGCCAAGGCTGGGGGGTACCACGGAACACTGAAGCTTTCTTT.

The rearrangement uses TRBV5-6 and TRBJ2-2; 8 bases fit TRBD1. CDR3 size: 16 residues. J gave up 3 bases and V 2 bases, and 6 bases lay outside the gene matches. Germline values: CDR1 SGHDT, CDR2 YYEEEE. CDR3 DNA sequence: TGTGCCAGCAGCTTACGGCCGACAGGGGACACCGGGGAGCTGTTTTTT. Residues: CASSLRPTGDTGELFF.

V is TRBV19 and J is TRBJ1-6, with D unclear. Germline V gene data show CDR1 as LNHDA and CDR2 as SQIVND (reference sequence). Trimming cost V 7 bases and J 7 bases, with 14 bases left between them. The CDR3 runs to 14 residues. Here the CDR3 reads CASMLDLSNSPLHF. The CDR3 nucleotides read TGTGCCAGTATGTTGGACCTGTCCAATTCACCCCTCCACTTT.

This sequence joins TRBV18 and TRBJ1-2; 12 bases are a match to TRBD1. Germline loops: CDR1 KGHSH, CDR2 LQKENI. The CDR3 covers 15 residues. Trimming removed 2 bases from V and 7 bases from J; junction bases left unmatched: 5. This chain's CDR3 is CASSPAGTGGGGYTF. CDR3 nucleotides: TGTGCCAGCTCACCAGCCGGGACAGGGGGCGGTGGCTACACCTTC.